The entry below describes one TCR beta chain. Its antigen has not been determined. Base qualities are not provided; no much larger clone lies one nucleotide away. This record belongs to a study of T cell responses to AZD1222 COVID-19 vaccine (dated by TCRdb to the early 2020s). Some background on the complete study: TCR sequencing was performed for more than 230 trial participants, of whom around 210 were given two doses of AZD1222 and around 25 were given two doses of MenACWY control vaccine. Trial participants were enrolled by age into 18-55, 56-69 and 70-plus year subgroups, with around 150, 28 and 57 TCR-sequenced participants respectively. What the study reported, not specific to this receptor: Conclusions about previously exposed vaccinees were limited because only six AZD1222 recipients were SARS-CoV-2 seropositive at baseline. A significant rise in spike-specific TCR breadth and depth was observed after two AZD1222 doses relative to day 0 and relative to MenACWY recipients. Reportedly, almost half of the unique spike-specific TCRs recognized epitopes lying outside the regions that are mutated in the B.1.351 and B.1.1.7 variants. The 56-69-year group was small, and its depth increase did not reach significance, likely because of low power. The whole spike protein was spanned by vaccine-associated CD4 TCRs, and dominant responses were seen in regions 160-218 and 743-854. Most participants were white British and females outnumbered males, and the authors suggested that clonal diversity may have been underestimated. Because no day 14 peak-response samples were available, the repertoires could be characterized only after the peak T cell response.

Reading the germline V gene gives CDR1 MDHEN and CDR2 SYDVKM. V lost 1 base and J lost 5 bases; the stretch between them is 11 bases long. There are 15 amino acids in the CDR3, from cysteine to phenylalanine inclusive. The kept DNA is CDR3 alone, 45 bases in frame from the first base. Sample time point, as interpreted from the label and publication: about 28 days (+/-7) after the second vaccine dose. Because spike-specific TCR depth and breadth did not differ between the two schedules, AZD1222 recipients who got a second dose at roughly 4 weeks were pooled with those who got a second dose at roughly 12 weeks. Vaccinee samples were obtained from the UK trials COV001 and COV002, which included a single-blind randomized controlled phase 2/3 trial of AZD1222 (ChAdOx1 nCoV-19) in healthy adults. Trial participant PBMC samples were collected at day 0 and day 28 after the second dose for TCRbeta chain sequencing.

The CDR3 regions of human TCRbeta chains were analyzed by immunosequencing. Under the source paper's analysis protocol: Repertoire TCRs were checked for matches against a reference library of SARS-CoV-2-specific TCRs that had been generated using the MIRA antigen-specificity platform. Breadth was defined as the fraction of unique TCRs that were SARS-CoV-2-associated, and depth was defined as the fraction of total T cells that were SARS-CoV-2-associated. Each spike-specific TCR was assigned to its reactive spike region and to a CD4 or CD8 class using the MIRA data. Log10-transformed breadth and depth values were compared by one-way ANOVA with Sidak's multiple comparisons tests. The immuneACCESS repertoire file appears here via TCRdb, limited to in-frame rearrangements. These files lack a portion of the clones; in checked studies, under half of the deficit traces to unresolved V genes, and the cause of the others is not known. That table gives V, J and clone size, and the DNA gave D and trimming. In this sample the table shows around 130,000 clones, approximately 91% of which occur a single time. 5% to 7% of the sample goes to the ten largest clones.

Sequencing was performed on peripheral blood, taken 28 days after the second AZD1222 dose. The receptor comes from an adult who received the AZD1222 COVID-19 vaccine. The chain is assembled from TRBV28 and TRBJ2-2; too little of a D gene remains to name it. The CDR3 in this case is CASSLYRDSTGELFF. In nucleotides, the sequence is TGTGCCAGCAGTTTATATCGAGATTCGACCGGGGAGCTGTTTTTT.